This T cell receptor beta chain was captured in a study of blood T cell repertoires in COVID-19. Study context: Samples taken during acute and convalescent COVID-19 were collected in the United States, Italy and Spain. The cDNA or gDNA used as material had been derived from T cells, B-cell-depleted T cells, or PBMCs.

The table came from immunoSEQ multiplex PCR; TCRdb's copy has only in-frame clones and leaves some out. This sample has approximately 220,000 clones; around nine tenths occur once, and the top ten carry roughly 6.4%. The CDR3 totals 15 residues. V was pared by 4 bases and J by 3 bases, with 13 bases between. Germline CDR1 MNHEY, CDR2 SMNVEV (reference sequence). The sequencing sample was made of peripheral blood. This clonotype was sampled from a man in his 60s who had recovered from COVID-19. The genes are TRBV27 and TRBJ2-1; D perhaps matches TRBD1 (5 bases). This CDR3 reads CASSSQGPLYNEQFF. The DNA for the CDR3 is TGTGCCAGCAGTTCTCAGGGCCCTCTCTACAATGAGCAGTTCTTC.